This T cell receptor (beta chain) emerged from a study of cytomegalovirus exposure and HLA in healthy donors (TCRdb year 2017). Context from the whole study: An earlier analysis of more than 550 of the donors reported around 280 Gb of sequence data and around 120 million unique TCR beta sequences obtained from approximately 180 million T cells. Rather than using new phenotypic data, the later analysis identified candidate immune exposures from TCR beta sequences and from how often those sequences occurred across donors. Roughly 300 gigabases of sequencing data and approximately 84 million unique TCR sequences were included in an early release covering about 700 HLA-typed donors. In addition to the first cohort of approximately 650 subjects, a separate validation cohort of 120 different subjects was used. A later genetic analysis took genome-wide SNP genotypes for about 60% of the roughly 670 donors and used that subset as a discovery cohort. To decide whether each TCR beta V gene segment behaved as functional or pseudogenic, an earlier analysis of approximately 590 of the donors relied on high-throughput TCR beta sequencing. Because of strong linkage in the cohort, four to six DR-DQ haplotypes were treated as single units for association and clustering. The study was designed to test whether signatures of past pathogen exposure could be identified by cataloging public T cell receptors. All discovery cohort repertoires had been generated using a single sequencing platform. Class I and class II HLA loci were covered by the typing at four-digit resolution. Across some 400 genotyped donors of the cohort, an average of roughly 230,000 unique TCR beta nucleotide sequences per donor were sequenced, and roughly 20% of those sequences were non-productive. The T cell repertoires of 670 or so subjects were profiled by immunosequencing and related to cytomegalovirus serostatus. Alongside the repertoire data, information on donor age, sex, ethnicity and CMV serostatus was compiled. High-throughput TCR immunosequencing, statistical association of individual TCRs with disease status, and machine learning were combined to predict cytomegalovirus infection status. To study patterns of TCR occurrence, a later analysis re-analyzed previously published TCR beta repertoires from 600 to 750 donors and added high-resolution HLA genotyping. Among the roughly 400 genotyped donors, approximately 77% belonged to the genetic ancestry cluster associated with self-reported Caucasian donors. Typing coverage differed by locus: A, B, C, DRB1 and DQB1 were typed in about 629-640 donors, DQA1 in 522, DPA1 in nearly 610, and DPB1 in 400 to 490.

Study-wide conclusions, independent of this receptor: Several of the top co-occurrence clusters appeared to be linked to parvovirus B19, influenza, CMV and Epstein-Barr virus, according to a later analysis. It was suggested by the authors that the approach could potentially be generalized to other disease states and immunological phenotypes. In an earlier analysis of around 500 of the donors, most TCR beta V segments appeared in productive rearrangements about 87% or about 30% of the time, broadly matching IMGT annotations. Presence/absence analyses assumed roughly uniform sequencing depth across donors, an assumption that may not hold. Assigning TCR associations to individual alleles was difficult when HLA alleles, especially DR and DQ, strongly co-occurred. Some IMGT-functional V segments, including TRBV6-2 and TRBV6-3, could not be told apart with the 87-base-pair reads, so those segments were excluded. In a later genetic analysis, fewer N-insertions in productive TCRs were reported among donors in an Asian-associated ancestry cluster than the approximately 710-donor mean. A further reported finding was that TCR beta sequences accurately predicted the HLA-A and HLA-B alleles for most subjects in the first cohort. A total of roughly 160 TCR beta chains were listed by the study as associated with cytomegalovirus. Linkage disequilibrium might explain the correlated functional status among segregating V segments, but an unknown experimental factor could not be excluded. CMV serostatus was the only immune exposure information available for the cohort. In a later analysis, TCR association rates were found to vary across HLA loci, with the most associated TCRs seen for DRB1 alleles and the fewest for HLA-C alleles. Because HLA typing was missing for some donors at each locus, association tests included only the typed subset. Three of the identified cytomegalovirus-associated TCR beta chains were confirmed in vitro to be specific for cytomegalovirus antigens. A later genetic analysis associated a missense DCLRE1C variant with V-gene and J-gene trimming of TCR beta chains, and an independent cohort replicated the association. In a later analysis, 15,000 to 20,000 TCR beta sequences were associated with specific HLA alleles at a false discovery rate of 0.05. The cohort was sequenced for TCR beta chains only, and without alpha or paired-chain data the features that could be detected were limited. A cluster of highly shared sequence variants was judged likely to be a technical artifact of the sequencing pipeline. Most TCR sequences were seen in very few donors, while some public TCRs were found in many individuals. Because counts were too low, roughly 17 rarely observed V segments, including chromosome 9 orphons, were left out of the earlier analysis of approximately 500 of the donors. In a later analysis, HLA-associated TCR beta chains showed more clonal expansion and lower generation probabilities than non-associated chains that were equally common. In a later analysis, most CMV-associated TCR beta chains were found to appear HLA-restricted, with HLA associations seemingly driven largely by CMV exposure. The classifier was reported to diagnose cytomegalovirus status with high specificity and sensitivity in both the original and validation cohorts.

Library preparation was by the immunoSEQ multiplex PCR assay. For the multiplex PCR, a mixture combining 60 forward primers for TCR Vbeta segments and 13 reverse primers for TCR Jbeta segments was used. A multiplex PCR assay on genomic DNA amplified the CDR3 region of rearranged TCR beta genes. The amplified TCR beta libraries were sequenced on the Illumina HiSeq System as 87-base-pair reads. Per the authors' processing: A later analysis tallied 80 million to 95 million unique TCR beta chains across the 666 repertoires, and some 10 million of those chains were shared by two or more donors. A nearest-neighbor algorithm error-corrected the raw reads and collapsed the reads into unique sequences, merging closely related sequences to remove PCR and sequencing errors. CDR3 sequences were aligned to IMGT reference sequences to assign V, D and J gene segments. For a sequence to be retained, a match of at least six nucleotides was required to both a V gene segment and a J gene segment. Rearrangements were called productive when the CDR3 lacked stop codons and stayed in frame with V and J; all others were non-productive. Following IMGT convention, CDR3 was defined as the stretch from the second conserved V-encoded cysteine to the conserved J-encoded phenylalanine. In an earlier analysis of around 600 of the donors, sequences lacking an unambiguous match to a single V gene segment were excluded. In an earlier analysis of several hundred of the donors, a V segment was called functional when productive rearrangements were above 56.7%, and segregating when the standard deviation between donors exceeded 5%. A statistical classification framework was built for diagnosing cytomegalovirus status from the catalog of TCR beta chain sequences. In a later analysis, TCR nucleotide sequences were compared against IMGT/GENE-DB human TR gene sequences so that V and J genes could be assigned. The TCRdist pipeline was used in a later analysis to assign CDR3 sequences and most-parsimonious VDJ recombination scenarios. A later analysis defined each TCR beta chain by its CDR3 amino acid sequence plus V-gene family, and excluded reads lacking a unique V-gene family. As a way to deal with suspected cross-contamination and a sequencing artifact, a later analysis dropped more than 500 nucleotide sequences that were highly shared and had low generation probability. In a later analysis, a clonal expansion index for each public chain was calculated from normalized within-repertoire ranks of inferred template counts. Generation probabilities in a later analysis came from a VDJ recombination model fitted to out-of-frame rearrangements, and those results were checked against IGoR. In a later analysis, TCR-TCR, TCR-HLA and TCR-CMV co-occurrence was scored with hypergeometric tests, and a repertoire-size bias correction was applied to TCR pairs. False discovery rates were estimated in a later analysis by permuting HLA or CMV assignments 20 times. A later analysis grouped co-occurring TCRs with DBSCAN, adding TCRdist sequence similarity when clustering within HLA-allele-positive subsets. For co-occurrence clustering, repertoires with fewer than 30,000 or more than 120,000 public chains were excluded, along with roughly 5 repertoires with anomalous nucleotide sharing. Entries here come from immuneACCESS through TCRdb and include only in-frame sequences with V and J called. Some clones fail to appear in such tables; in the studies checked, an unresolved V gene covers under half of the shortfall, and the cause of the remainder is unknown. The DNA gave D and trimming, while V, J and clone size come from that table. The sample table contains more than 85,000 clones; only one count was recorded for more than 70% of them. The top ten clones comprise 8.5% to 10% of the sample.

A word on this clone: The clone's antigen remains unknown. There are no base qualities to consult, and no much larger clone falls within one base.

The cohort comprised around 700 healthy bone marrow donors. At the time of sampling, all cohort members were nominally healthy, though unrecorded immune exposures were likely present. The donor tested CMV seropositive, placing the donor among the approximately 290 seropositive members of the cohort. Each donor provided a peripheral blood sample, and peripheral blood mononuclear cells were used for TCR beta sequencing. Genomic DNA was extracted from the blood cell samples with the Qiagen DNeasy Blood Extraction Kit. CDR1 and CDR2, looked up from the germline V gene (reference sequence), are SEHNR and FQNEAQ. The junction shows trimming of 4 bases on V and 1 base on J, and the gene matches do not reach 4 bases of it. There are 15 amino acids in the CDR3, from cysteine to phenylalanine inclusive. The DNA shown is the 45-base CDR3, in frame from base 1.

The rearranged segments are TRBV7-9 and TRBJ2-5; 9 bases in between match TRBD1. The clonotype comes from a male donor in good health and CMV-seropositive. Sequenced input: PBMCs. The DNA reads as follows: TGTGCCAGCAGCTCAGACAGGGGGAGCCAAGAGACCCAGTACTTC. This sequence encodes CASSSDRGSQETQYF.